A single sample gave rise to the 27 T cell receptor beta chains below, sequenced in a study of siplizumab effects on memory and regulatory T cells. Assay used: immunoSEQ multiplex PCR; TCRdb lists only in-frame clones, some missing. The table has some 97,000 clones, 94% seen once. The sequenced sample consisted of Tregs sorted from blood. The receptors were gathered from a human donor in good health.

The chain combines TRBV7-3 with TRBJ1-1; TRBD1 might be the D (6 bases). Per germline, CDR1 SGHTA and CDR2 FQGTGA. There are 15 residues in the CDR3. V dropped 3 bases and J dropped 6 bases, with 17 bases sitting between them. CDR3 nucleotides: TGTGCCAGCAGCTTCACCGGGGGGCTCAGCGCTGAAGCTTTCTTT. It translates to CASSFTGGLSAEAFF.

The chain employs TRBV9 and TRBJ2-1; TRBD2 matches at 8 bases. Trimming removed 0 bases from V and 7 bases from J; junction bases left unmatched: 6. Per the germline V gene, CDR1 is SGDLS and CDR2 is YYNGEE. CDR3 length equals 15 residues. CDR3 sequence: CASSVDSGVRNEQFF. In nucleotides, the CDR3 is TGTGCCAGCAGCGTAGATAGCGGGGTCAGGAATGAGCAGTTCTTC.

V is TRBV7-3 and J is TRBJ2-7; 8 bases fit TRBD1. V shed 1 base and J 6 bases; nucleotides not matched to a gene: 8. CDR1 SGHTA and CDR2 FQGTGA come from the germline V gene. The CDR3 extends over 15 amino acids. The CDR3 DNA sequence: TGTGCCAGCAGCTTAATTTCAGGGGGCGGGTTCGAGCAGTACTTC. Translation: CASSLISGGGFEQYF.

The genes are TRBV14 and TRBJ1-2; D remains unclear. The CDR3 has 14 residues. Between the trimmed V and J ends, which lost 4 bases and 3 bases, there was a span of 12 bases. Germline assignment: CDR1 SGHDN and CDR2 FVKESK. The CDR3 nucleotides are TGTGCCAGCAGCCTCACAGCAGCCTACTATGGCTACACCTTC. Protein product: CASSLTAAYYGYTF. Drawing the rest from reference TRBV14 and TRBJ1-2, the complete variable domain is EAGVTQFPSHSVIEKGQTVTLRCDPISGHDNLYWYRRVMGKEIKFLLHFVKESKQDESGMPNNRFLAERTGGTYSTLKVQPAELEDSGVYFCASSLTAAYYGYTFGSGTRLTVV.

V and J are TRBV6-5 and TRBJ1-2, with D possibly being TRBD1 (5 bases). V lost 2 bases to trimming and J lost 8 bases, with 15 bases between them. Germline V gene data show CDR1 as MNHEY and CDR2 as SVGAGI. The CDR3 loop spans 14 amino acids. The CDR3, as DNA: TGTGCCAGCAGTTACGGACGGGGGGTCTTGGGCTACACCTTC. Amino acid sequence: CASSYGRGVLGYTF.

The chain uses TRBV10-2 and TRBJ2-5; D gene uncertain. In germline, CDR1 is WSHSY, CDR2 SAAADI. The CDR3 sequence is 11 residues long. The V gene lost 7 bases and the J gene lost 4 bases, with 7 bases spanning the gap. The DNA of the CDR3 is TGCGCCAGCATGGGTCGAGAGACCCAGTACTTC. Translated, it gives CASMGRETQYF.

V usage is TRBV28 and J usage is TRBJ1-1; D is uncertain. Germline CDR1 and CDR2: MDHEN and SYDVKM. V dropped 2 bases and J dropped 1 base, with 17 bases sitting between them. CDR3 length: 17 residues. The CDR3 loop is CASSLHIRKSSNTEAFF. For the CDR3, the DNA is TGTGCCAGCAGTTTACATATCAGGAAATCATCGAACACTGAAGCTTTCTTT.

J is TRBJ2-5 and V is TRBV11-3; TRBD1 matches 7 bases. Unmatched junction bases numbered 6, after V lost 3 bases and J lost 8 bases. Germline loops: CDR1 SGHNT, CDR2 YENEEA. The CDR3 spans 13 residues. The CDR3 loop reads CASSLIQGNTQYF. In DNA, the CDR3 is TGTGCCAGCAGCTTGATACAGGGGAATACCCAGTACTTC.

This sequence joins TRBV7-9 and TRBJ2-5, with TRBD2 matching 13 bases. Trimming at V came to 1 base and at J to 3 bases, leaving 11 bases not matched to a gene. This CDR3 spans 19 amino acids. The germline CDR1 and CDR2 sequences are SEHNR and FQNEAQ (reference sequence). CDR3 protein: CASSLDGTSGKGFEETQYF. The CDR3, as DNA: TGTGCCAGCAGCTTAGACGGGACTAGCGGGAAAGGGTTTGAAGAGACCCAGTACTTC.

As to this clone: Other DNA sequences in this sample translate to the same CDR3. The V call is TRBV6-5, the J call TRBJ1-2, with D unresolved. The CDR3 consists of 13 residues. Germline V lookup: CDR1 MNHEY, CDR2 SVGAGI. Trimming removed 4 bases at V and 1 base at J, with 7 bases between. The CDR3 sequence: CASSSQSNYGYTF. CDR3 nucleotide sequence: TGTGCCAGCAGTTCCCAGAGTAACTATGGCTACACCTTC.

The chain carries TRBV7-9 and TRBJ2-2, with TRBD1 matching 8 bases. The CDR3 is 18 residues long. Germline loops: CDR1 SEHNR, CDR2 FQNEAQ (reference sequence). Trimming took 2 bases from V and 1 from J; bases not matched to a gene: 9. CDR3 sequence: CASSLIPQGGRNTGELFF. Written as DNA, the CDR3 is TGTGCCAGCAGCTTAATTCCACAGGGGGGACGGAACACCGGGGAGCTGTTTTTT.

V is TRBV6-1 and J is TRBJ2-3, with D uncertain. The length of the CDR3 is 15 residues. V lost 4 bases and J lost 2, with 13 bases in between. Germline loops: CDR1 MNHNS, CDR2 SASEGT. DNA for the CDR3: TGTGCCAGCAGTGTTGTCTGGAACCCCACAGATACGCAGTATTTT. Its translation: CASSVVWNPTDTQYF.

J is TRBJ1-5 and V is TRBV30; D remains unclear. This CDR3 contains 13 residues. CDR1 is GTSNPN, CDR2 SVGIG, per germline (reference sequence). Trimming took 2 bases from V and 3 from J, leaving 8 bases between them. CDR3 sequence reads: CAWSRSLNQPQHF. The CDR3 bases are TGTGCCTGGAGTCGGTCTCTCAATCAGCCCCAGCATTTT.

This clone was seen a few times. The rearrangement uses TRBV28 and TRBJ1-5; D is perhaps TRBD1 (5 bases). Per the germline V gene, CDR1 is MDHEN and CDR2 is SYDVKM. This CDR3 has 13 amino acids. Trimming stripped 8 bases from V and 5 bases from J, with 13 bases between. This CDR3 is CASRLGGYQPQHF. DNA of the CDR3: TGTGCCAGCCGCCTGGGGGGGTATCAGCCCCAGCATTTT.

This chain joins TRBV4-1 and TRBJ2-7; 13 positions match TRBD2. Per germline, CDR1 MGHRA and CDR2 YSYEKL. Trimming removed 6 bases from V and 1 base from J; junction bases left unmatched: 6. The CDR3 length is 16 residues. The CDR3 DNA follows: TGCGCCAGCAGAAAGGGACTAGCGGGATTATCCTACGAGCAGTACTTC. Amino acids: CASRKGLAGLSYEQYF.

V and J are TRBV19 and TRBJ2-1, with 9 nucleotides matching TRBD1. This CDR3 region has 15 residues. The V gene's germline CDR1 is LNHDA and CDR2 SQIVND (reference sequence). V was pared by 7 bases and J by 5 bases, with 9 bases of the junction left unmatched. CDR3 in DNA: TGTGCCAGTACCCTGGGACAGGGTGGAAACAATGAGCAGTTCTTC. This sequence encodes CASTLGQGGNNEQFF.

The chain links TRBV28 to TRBJ2-1, with 7 bases that match TRBD1. This CDR3 comprises 16 residues. V was clipped by 7 bases and J by 0 bases; unmatched bases: 9. Looked up from germline, CDR1 is MDHEN and CDR2 is SYDVKM. CDR3 residues: CASTKTGFTSYNEQFF. Here the CDR3 DNA reads TGTGCCAGCACTAAGACAGGGTTCACCTCCTACAATGAGCAGTTCTTC.

The count of this clone is one. The chain combines TRBV5-1 with TRBJ2-3; 7 bases are shared with TRBD2. Germline lookup yields CDR1 SGHRS and CDR2 YFSETQ. The CDR3 is 13 residues long. The ends lost 0 bases at V and 12 bases at J; junction bases unmatched: 7. CDR3 nucleotide sequence: TGCGCCAGCAGCTTGGACCTTAGCGGGTCTCAGTATTTT. Translated, it gives CASSLDLSGSQYF.

This chain uses TRBV28 with TRBJ2-7, with a tentative D call TRBD1 (6 bases). Trimming took 2 bases from V and 2 from J, leaving 10 bases between them. The CDR3 runs to 14 residues. Germline assignment: CDR1 MDHEN and CDR2 SYDVKM. CDR3: CASSLVGATYEQYF. Written as DNA, the CDR3 is TGTGCCAGCAGTTTAGTGGGGGCAACCTACGAGCAGTACTTC.

The chain uses TRBV21-1 and TRBJ2-7; the table's D call, TRBD2, has no DNA check behind it. TRBV21-1 is a documented pseudogene. This CDR3 is built from 13 residues. The CDR3 sequence: CAILARQPYEQYF. Written as DNA, the CDR3 is TGTGCCATACTAGCGCGACAGCCCTACGAGCAGTACTTC.

The chain recombines TRBV28 with TRBJ2-5; D is ambiguous. Germline-derived CDR1 and CDR2 are MDHEN and SYDVKM. The CDR3 totals 16 residues. Trimming stripped 7 bases from V and 2 bases from J, with 20 bases between. The DNA of the CDR3 is TGTGCCAGCACCCCTAGGGCCGCAATATTTCAAGAGACCCAGTACTTC. Its translation is CASTPRAAIFQETQYF.

This chain uses TRBV5-4 with TRBJ2-1; maybe TRBD2 (6 bases). This CDR3 has 14 residues. Trimming left V 4 bases short and J 4 bases short, with 12 bases between. Per the germline V gene, CDR1 is SGHNT and CDR2 is YYREEE (reference sequence). The CDR3 spells CASSTGTRYNEQFF. As DNA, the CDR3 is TGTGCCAGCAGCACCGGGACTCGGTACAATGAGCAGTTCTTC.

The rearrangement links TRBV7-6 to TRBJ2-1; D unresolved. This CDR3 is built from 12 residues. Trimming shortened V by 1 base and J by 10 bases, and 8 bases separated the two germline ends. Germline CDR1 SGHVS, CDR2 FNYEAQ. CDR3 sequence reads: CASSLDWAEQFF. CDR3 in DNA: TGTGCCAGCAGCTTAGATTGGGCCGAGCAGTTCTTC. The full variable domain, with the rest looked up from reference TRBV7-6 and TRBJ2-1, is GAGVSQSPRYKVTKRGQDVALRCDPISGHVSLYWYRQALGQGPEFLTYFNYEAQQDKSGLPNDRFSAERPEGSISTLTIQRTEQRDSAMYRCASSLDWAEQFFGPGTRLTVL.

This clone showed up just once. The CDR3 sequence: CACGQGGRTFNYGYTF. The CDR3 region has the DNA TGTGCATGTGGGCAAGGCGGACGCACTTTTAACTATGGCTACACCTTC. This chain links TRBV21-1 with TRBJ1-2. TRBV21-1 is an annotated pseudogene. The length of the CDR3 is 16 residues.

This clone has just one count. The J gene is TRBJ1-1, the V gene TRBV11-2, with D possibly being TRBD1 (6 bases). Looked up from germline, CDR1 is SGHAT and CDR2 is FQNNGV. The CDR3 loop spans 15 amino acids. With 5 bases removed from V and 2 bases from J, the gap between germline ends came to 15 bases. Here the CDR3 DNA reads TGTGCCAGCAGCCAAATACAGGGTAGCAACACTGAAGCTTTCTTT. Translation gives CASSQIQGSNTEAFF. Based on the CDR3 plus reference TRBV11-2 and TRBJ1-1, the full variable domain is EAGVAQSPRYKIIEKRQSVAFWCNPISGHATLYWYQQILGQGPKLLIQFQNNGVVDDSQLPKDRFSAERLKGVDSTLKIQPAKLEDSAVYLCASSQIQGSNTEAFFGQGTRLTVV.

J is TRBJ2-7 and V is TRBV27; 10 bases align to TRBD1. Germline CDR1 is MNHEY and CDR2 is SMNVEV (reference sequence). CDR3 length: 16 residues. Germline trimming cut 5 bases from V and 4 bases from J; bases unmatched to any gene: 11. The chain's CDR3 is CASSSLRDRGLYEQYF. The CDR3 DNA reads as TGTGCCAGCAGTAGCCTCCGGGACAGGGGATTGTACGAGCAGTACTTC.

In this sample, this clone turned up once. This sequence joins TRBV5-6 and TRBJ2-7, with D unresolved. CDR1 is SGHDT and CDR2 is YYEEEE in the germline V gene. The CDR3 runs to 14 residues. V lost 0 bases and J 2 bases, leaving 9 bases between the germline ends. The CDR3 coding sequence is TGTGCCAGCAGCTTGGTAGGACGGGCCTACGAGCAGTACTTC. It codes for CASSLVGRAYEQYF.